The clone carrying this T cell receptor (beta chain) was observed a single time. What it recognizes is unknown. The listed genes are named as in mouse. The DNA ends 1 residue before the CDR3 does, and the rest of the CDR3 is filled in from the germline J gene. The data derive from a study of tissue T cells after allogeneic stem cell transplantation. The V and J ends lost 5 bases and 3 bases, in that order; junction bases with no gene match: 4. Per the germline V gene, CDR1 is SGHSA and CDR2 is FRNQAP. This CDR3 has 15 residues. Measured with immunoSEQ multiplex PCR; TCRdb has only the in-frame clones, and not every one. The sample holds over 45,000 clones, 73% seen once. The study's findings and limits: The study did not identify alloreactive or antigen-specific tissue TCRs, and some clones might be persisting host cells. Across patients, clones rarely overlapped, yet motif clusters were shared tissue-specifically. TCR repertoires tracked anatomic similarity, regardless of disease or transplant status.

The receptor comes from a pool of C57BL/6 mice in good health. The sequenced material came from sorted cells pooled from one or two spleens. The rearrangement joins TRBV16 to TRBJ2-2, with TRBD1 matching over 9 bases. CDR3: CASSLRDRDTGQLYF. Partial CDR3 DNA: TGTGCAAGCAGCCTCCGGGACAGGGACACCGGGCAGCTCTAC.